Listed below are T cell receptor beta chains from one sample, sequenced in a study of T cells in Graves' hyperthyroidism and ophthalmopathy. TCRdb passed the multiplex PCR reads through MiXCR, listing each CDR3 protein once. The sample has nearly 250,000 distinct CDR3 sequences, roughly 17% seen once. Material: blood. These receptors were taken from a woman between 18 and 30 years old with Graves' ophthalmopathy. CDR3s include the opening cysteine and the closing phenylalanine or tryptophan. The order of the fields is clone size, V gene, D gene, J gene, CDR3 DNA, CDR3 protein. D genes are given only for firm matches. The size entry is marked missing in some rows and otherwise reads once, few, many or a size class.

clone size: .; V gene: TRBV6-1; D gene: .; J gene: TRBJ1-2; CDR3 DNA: TGTGCCAGCCTAGTAAGTGAAGCCCACTATGGCTACACCTTC; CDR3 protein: CASLVSEAHYGYTF
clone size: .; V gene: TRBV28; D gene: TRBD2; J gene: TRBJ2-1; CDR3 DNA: TGTGCCAGCAGTAGAAGTCGACTAGCGGGGTACAATGAGCAGTTCTTC; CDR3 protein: CASSRSRLAGYNEQFF
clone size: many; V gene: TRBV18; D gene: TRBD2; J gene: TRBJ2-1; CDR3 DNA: TGTGCCAGCTCACCTGTAGCGGGGGCCACCAATGAGCAGTTCTTC; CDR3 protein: CASSPVAGATNEQFF
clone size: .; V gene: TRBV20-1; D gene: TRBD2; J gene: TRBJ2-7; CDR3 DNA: TGCAGTGCTAGGAAGACTAGCGGGAGGGCATTTGGGTACGAGCAGTACTTC; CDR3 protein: CSARKTSGRAFGYEQYF
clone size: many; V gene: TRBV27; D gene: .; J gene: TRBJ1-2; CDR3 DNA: TGTGCCAGCAGTTCAGCGACGGCTCGGTATGGCTACACCTTC; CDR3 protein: CASSSATARYGYTF
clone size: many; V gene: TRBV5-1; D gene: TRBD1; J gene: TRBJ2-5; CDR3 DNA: TGCGCCAGCAGCTTGCTCGGGGCAGGGGGCCAAGAGACCCAGTACTTC; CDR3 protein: CASSLLGAGGQETQYF
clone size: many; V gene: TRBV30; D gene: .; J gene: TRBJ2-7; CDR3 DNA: TGTGCCTGGAGAGTAGCCTACGAGCAGTACTTC; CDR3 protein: CAWRVAYEQYF
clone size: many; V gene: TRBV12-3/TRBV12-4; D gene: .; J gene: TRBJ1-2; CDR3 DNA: TGTGCCAGCAGGAGAAACGGAGGGTATGGCTACACCTTC; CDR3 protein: CASRRNGGYGYTF
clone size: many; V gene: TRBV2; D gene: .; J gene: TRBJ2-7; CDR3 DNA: TGTGCCAGCACTCCGAGCGTCTACGAGCAGTACTTC; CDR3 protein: CASTPSVYEQYF
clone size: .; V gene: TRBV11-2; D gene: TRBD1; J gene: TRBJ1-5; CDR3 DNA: TGTGCCAGCAGCTTCAGACAGGGTGGGCATTATGATCAGCCCCAGCATTTT; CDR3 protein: CASSFRQGGHYDQPQHF
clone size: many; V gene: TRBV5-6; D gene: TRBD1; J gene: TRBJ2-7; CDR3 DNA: TGTGCCAGCAGCTTCGGGACAGGGAACCACGAGCAGTACTTC; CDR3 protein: CASSFGTGNHEQYF
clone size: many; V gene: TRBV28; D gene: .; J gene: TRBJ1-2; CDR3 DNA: TGTGCCAGCCTAGACAGCACCGACTATGGCTACACCTTC; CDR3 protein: CASLDSTDYGYTF
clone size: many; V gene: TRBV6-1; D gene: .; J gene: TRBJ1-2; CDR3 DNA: TGTGCCAGCAGTAATCCAGGTCCCACGGCATCCTATGGCTACACCTTC; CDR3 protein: CASSNPGPTASYGYTF
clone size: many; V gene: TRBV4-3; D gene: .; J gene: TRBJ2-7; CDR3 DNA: TGCGCCAGCAGCTCCACAGTTTACTACGAGCAGTACTTC; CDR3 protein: CASSSTVYYEQYF
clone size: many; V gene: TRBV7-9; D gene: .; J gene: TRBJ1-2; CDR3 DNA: TGTGCCAGCAGCTTAGGTTCCGGGGGCTACACCTTC; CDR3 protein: CASSLGSGGYTF
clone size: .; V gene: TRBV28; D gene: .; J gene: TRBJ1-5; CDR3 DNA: TGTGCCAGCAGCCCCTTGGGAGGGGGTAGTCAGCCCCAGCATTTT; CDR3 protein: CASSPLGGGSQPQHF
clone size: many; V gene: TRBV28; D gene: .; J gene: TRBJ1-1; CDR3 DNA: TGTGCCAGCAGTTTACCCGTCACCTCAGGGAACACTGAAGCTTTCTTT; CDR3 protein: CASSLPVTSGNTEAFF
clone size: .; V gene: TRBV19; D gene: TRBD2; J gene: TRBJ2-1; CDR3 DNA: TGTGCCAGTAGTGGTCCCGGGACTAGCGGGAGGTATGAGCAGTTCTTC; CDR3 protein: CASSGPGTSGRYEQFF
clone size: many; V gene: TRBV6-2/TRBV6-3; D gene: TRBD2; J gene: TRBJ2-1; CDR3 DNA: TGTGCCAGCAGTTACTCCTCTAGCGGGAGGAATGAGGATGAGCAGTTCTTC; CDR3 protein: CASSYSSSGRNEDEQFF
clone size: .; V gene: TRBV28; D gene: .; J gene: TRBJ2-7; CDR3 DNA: TGTGCCAGCAGTTTCGGGGGGAGAGGGGGATCGACCTACGAGCAGTACTTC; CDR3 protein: CASSFGGRGGSTYEQYF
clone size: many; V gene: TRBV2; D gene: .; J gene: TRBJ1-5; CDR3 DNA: TGTGCCAGCAGTGAAAGTTCGGGAGGCAGGGATCAGCCCCAGCATTTT; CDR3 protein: CASSESSGGRDQPQHF
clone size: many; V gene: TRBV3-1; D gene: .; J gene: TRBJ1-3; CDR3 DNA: TGTGCCAGCAGCCAGTACTCTGGAAACACCATATATTTT; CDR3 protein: CASSQYSGNTIYF
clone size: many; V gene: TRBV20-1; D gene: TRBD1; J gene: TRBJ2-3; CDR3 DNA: TGCAGTGCTAGAGCAGGGGACAGCCACATCACAGATACGCAGTATTTT; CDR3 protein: CSARAGDSHITDTQYF
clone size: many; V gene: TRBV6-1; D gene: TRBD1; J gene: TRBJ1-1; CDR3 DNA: TGTGCCAGCAGTTACAGGACAGGGAACACTGAAGCTTTCTTT; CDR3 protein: CASSYRTGNTEAFF
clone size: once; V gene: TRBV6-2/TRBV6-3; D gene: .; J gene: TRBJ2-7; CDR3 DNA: TGTGCCAGCAGGTATAAACCGACTACCGAGCAGTACTTC; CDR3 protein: CASRYKPTTEQYF
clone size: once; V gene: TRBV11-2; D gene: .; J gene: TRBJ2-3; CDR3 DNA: TGTGCCAGCAGTTATGTTCCCGGGGGTACGCAGTATTTT; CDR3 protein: CASSYVPGGTQYF
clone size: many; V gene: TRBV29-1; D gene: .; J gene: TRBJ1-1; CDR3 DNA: TGCAGCGTTCTCCAGGGGAACACTGAAGCTTTCTTT; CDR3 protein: CSVLQGNTEAFF
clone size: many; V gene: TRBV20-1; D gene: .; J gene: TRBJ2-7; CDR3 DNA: TGCAGTGCTTCGCAGTACGAGCAGTACTTC; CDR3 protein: CSASQYEQYF
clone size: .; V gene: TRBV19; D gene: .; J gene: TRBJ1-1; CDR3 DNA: TGTGCCAGTAGCCCGGGGCGGCTGAACACTGAAGCTTTCTTT; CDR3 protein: CASSPGRLNTEAFF
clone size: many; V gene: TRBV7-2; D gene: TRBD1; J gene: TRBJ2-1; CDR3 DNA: TGTGCCAGCAGCTTCCCCCGGACAGGGATGTACAATGAGCAGTTCTTC; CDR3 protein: CASSFPRTGMYNEQFF
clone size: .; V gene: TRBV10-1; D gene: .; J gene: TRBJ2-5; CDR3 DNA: TGCGCCAGCAGTGAGTCGCGGGGCGCCCGGTACTTC; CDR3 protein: CASSESRGARYF
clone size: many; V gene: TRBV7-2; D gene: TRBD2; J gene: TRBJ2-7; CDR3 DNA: TGTGCCAGCAGCTCCCGGACTAGCGGGGCCTACGAGCAGTACTTC; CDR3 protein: CASSSRTSGAYEQYF
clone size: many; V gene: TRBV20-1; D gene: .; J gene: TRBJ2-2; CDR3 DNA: TGCAGTGCTAGGAAGGTAGCGAACACCGGGGAGCTGTTTTTT; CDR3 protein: CSARKVANTGELFF
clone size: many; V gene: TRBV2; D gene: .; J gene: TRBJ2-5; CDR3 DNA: TGTGCCAGCAGTGAAGCGCTTTATGAGGAGACCCAGTACTTC; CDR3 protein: CASSEALYEETQYF
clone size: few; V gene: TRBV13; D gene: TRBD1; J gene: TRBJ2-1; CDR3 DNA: TGTGCCAGCAGCTTAGGGGACCAAGACAGGGCTAATGAGCAGTTCTTC; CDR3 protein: CASSLGDQDRANEQFF
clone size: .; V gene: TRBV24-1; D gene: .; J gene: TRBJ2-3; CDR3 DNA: TGTGCCACCAGACTAGCAGGGGGCACAGATACGCAGTATTTT; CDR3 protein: CATRLAGGTDTQYF
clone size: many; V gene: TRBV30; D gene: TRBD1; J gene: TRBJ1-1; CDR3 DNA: TGTGCCTGGATTCCCAGGAAGGGGGCAGTGGACACTGAAGCTTTCTTT; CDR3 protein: CAWIPRKGAVDTEAFF
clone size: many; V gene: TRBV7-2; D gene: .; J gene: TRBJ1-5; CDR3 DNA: TGTGCCAGCAGCTTAGGCTTCGGGAGCAATCAGCCCCAGCATTTT; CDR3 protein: CASSLGFGSNQPQHF
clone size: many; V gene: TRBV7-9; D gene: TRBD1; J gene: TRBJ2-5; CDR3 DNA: TGTGCCAACAGCCGGACAGGGGGTAACCAAGAGACCCAGTACTTC; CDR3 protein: CANSRTGGNQETQYF
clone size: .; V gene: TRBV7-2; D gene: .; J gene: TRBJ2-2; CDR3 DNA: TGTGCCAGCAGCTTAGCACGGGGCGGGGAGCTGTTTTTT; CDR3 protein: CASSLARGGELFF
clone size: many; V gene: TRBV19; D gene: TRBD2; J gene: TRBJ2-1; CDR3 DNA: TGTGCCAGTAGTATCGCCAGGCTAGCGGCGAGGGATGAGCAGTTCTTC; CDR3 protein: CASSIARLAARDEQFF
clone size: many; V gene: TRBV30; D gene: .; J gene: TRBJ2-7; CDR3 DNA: TGTGCCTGGACCCCTGGTTCTGGGACCCCCTACGAGCAGTACTTC; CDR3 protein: CAWTPGSGTPYEQYF
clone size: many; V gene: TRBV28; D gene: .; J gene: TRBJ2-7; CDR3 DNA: TGTGCCAGCACCGCGAGTCTGGGCACCTTCCCTTACGAGCAGTACTTC; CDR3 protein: CASTASLGTFPYEQYF
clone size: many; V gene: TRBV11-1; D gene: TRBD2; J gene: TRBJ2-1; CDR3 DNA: TGTGCCAGCAGCTTAGGAACGCTAGCGGGACAACAGTTCTTC; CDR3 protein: CASSLGTLAGQQFF
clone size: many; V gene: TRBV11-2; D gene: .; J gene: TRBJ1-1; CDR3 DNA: TGTGCCAGCAGGAACTGGTGGACTGAAGCTTTCTTT; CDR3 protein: CASRNWWTEAFF
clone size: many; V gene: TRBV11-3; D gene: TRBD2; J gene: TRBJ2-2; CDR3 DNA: TGTGCCAGCAGCCCCAGCGGGGGGGCTTATAGCACCGGGGAGCTGTTTTTT; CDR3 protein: CASSPSGGAYSTGELFF
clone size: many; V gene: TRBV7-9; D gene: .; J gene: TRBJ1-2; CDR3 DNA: TGTGCCAGCAGCCCGTTACAGATAACCACTGACTATGGCTACACCTTC; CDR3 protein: CASSPLQITTDYGYTF
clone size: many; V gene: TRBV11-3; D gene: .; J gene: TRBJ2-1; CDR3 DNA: TGTGCCAGCAGCCCTTCTGGGGGCTCCTACAATGAGCAGTTCTTC; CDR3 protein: CASSPSGGSYNEQFF
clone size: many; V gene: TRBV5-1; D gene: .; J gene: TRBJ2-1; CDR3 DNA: TGCGCCAGCAGCTGGGGGGGGGCCGTGGGTGAGCAGTTCTTC; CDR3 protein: CASSWGGAVGEQFF
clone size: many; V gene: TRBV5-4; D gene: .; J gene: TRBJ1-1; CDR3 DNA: TGTGCCAGCAGCTTGGAAGGAGGGAGCACTGAAGCTTTCTTT; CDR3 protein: CASSLEGGSTEAFF
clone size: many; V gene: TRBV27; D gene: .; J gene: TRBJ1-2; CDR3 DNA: TGTGCCAGCAGTTCCCGACCGCTGCTCTATGGCTACACCTTC; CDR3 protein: CASSSRPLLYGYTF
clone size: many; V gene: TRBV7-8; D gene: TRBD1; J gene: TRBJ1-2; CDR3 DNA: TGTGCCAGCAGCTTAGGGGGGACAGCCGGCTATGGCTACACCTTC; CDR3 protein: CASSLGGTAGYGYTF
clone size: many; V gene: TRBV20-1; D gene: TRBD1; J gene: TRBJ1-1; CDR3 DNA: TGCAGTGCTGGACAGGGGGACACTGAAGCTTTCTTT; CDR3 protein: CSAGQGDTEAFF